This entry concerns a single TCR beta chain. Time point noted: pre-treatment sample, taken before nivolumab and TIL therapy. Sequencing used immunoSEQ v3. Profiling relied on immunoSEQ multiplex PCR, and the TCRdb table lists in-frame clones only, not all of them. The sample has roughly 20,000 clones, 83% seen once. Germline CDR1 is LNHNV and CDR2 is YYDKDF (reference sequence). J gave up 6 bases and V 5 bases, and 5 bases lay outside the gene matches. There are 15 residues in the CDR3. This sample is part of a study of TIL therapy for anti-PD-1-resistant metastatic lung cancer. About the research overall: Tumors carried a median about 1.5 non-synonymous mutations per megabase.

This specimen consisted of blood, obtained at baseline. This chain joins TRBV15 and TRBJ2-1, with 12 bases identical to TRBD2. The source of this sequence is a person aged 25 to 80 with non-small cell lung cancer. The CDR3 bases are TGTGCCACCAGCGGACTAGCGGGGCAGACCAATGAGCAGTTCTTC. Protein sequence: CATSGLAGQTNEQFF.